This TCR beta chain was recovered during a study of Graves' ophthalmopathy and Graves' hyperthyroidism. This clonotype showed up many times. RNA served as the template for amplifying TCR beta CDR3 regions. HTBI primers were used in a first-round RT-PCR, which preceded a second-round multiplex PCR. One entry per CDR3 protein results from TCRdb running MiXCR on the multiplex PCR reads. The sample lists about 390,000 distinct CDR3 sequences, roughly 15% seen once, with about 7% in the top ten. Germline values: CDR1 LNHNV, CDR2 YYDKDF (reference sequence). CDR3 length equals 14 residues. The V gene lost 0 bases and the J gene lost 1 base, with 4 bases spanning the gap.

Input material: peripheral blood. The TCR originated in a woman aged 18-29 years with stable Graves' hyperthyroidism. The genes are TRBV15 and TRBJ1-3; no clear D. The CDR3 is CATSRERSGNTIYF. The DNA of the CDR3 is TGTGCCACCAGCAGAGAGCGGTCTGGAAACACCATATATTTT. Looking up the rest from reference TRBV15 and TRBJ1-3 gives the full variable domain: DAMVIQNPRYQVTQFGKPVTLSCSQTLNHNVMYWYQQKSSQAPKLLFHYYDKDFNNEADTPDNFQSRRPNTSFCFLDIRSPGLGDTAMYLCATSRERSGNTIYFGEGSWLTVV.